The T cell receptor beta chain described here comes from a study of ipilimumab plus nivolumab after autologous stem cell transplantation. Looked up from germline, CDR1 is SNHLY and CDR2 is FYNNEI. Deletions cut 4 bases from V and 8 bases from J, with 15 bases between. This CDR3 is built from 14 residues. Method: immunoSEQ multiplex PCR; TCRdb's copy keeps in-frame clones and lacks some. The sample lists around 4,000 clones, roughly 90% occurring once. This TCR came from a male donor with multiple myeloma. The rearrangement joins TRBV2 to TRBJ2-4; TRBD2 might be the D (5 bases). Material: PBMCs, obtained in a trial of ipilimumab plus nivolumab as post-transplant consolidation. The CDR3 protein is CASSVSGFGYIQYF. CDR3 DNA: TGTGCCAGCAGTGTTTCGGGGTTTGGATACATTCAGTACTTC.